The 29 T cell receptor beta chains below all came from one sample that was sequenced in a study of blood T cells in healthy people across ages. Together with a sample-barcoded 5' primer, a J-beta primer mix was included in a second PCR lasting roughly 7 to 11 cycles. TCRdb reprocessed the 5' RACE reads via MiXCR and lists one record per CDR3 protein. The data contain approximately 1.5 million distinct CDR3 sequences, about 42% of them singletons. The material sequenced was blood. The receptors stem from a woman between 18 and 29 years old in good health.

This clonotype was seen repeatedly, ten times or more. V usage is TRBV7-2 and J usage is TRBJ2-1; TRBD2 agrees at 12 bases. The germline V gene has CDR1 SGHTA and CDR2 FQGNSA. Trimming at V came to 2 bases and at J to 8 bases, leaving 7 bases not matched to a gene. CDR3 length: 16 residues. CDR3 region: CASSLMTSGGRYEQFF. The DNA for the CDR3 is TGTGCCAGCAGCTTAATGACTAGCGGGGGTCGGTATGAGCAGTTCTTC.

The V gene is TRBV6-5, the J gene TRBJ2-1; unclear D gene. This CDR3 comprises 14 residues. Trimming shortened V by 4 bases and J by 4 bases, and 11 bases separated the two germline ends. Germline V gene lookup returns CDR1 MNHEY and CDR2 SVGAGI. Written as DNA, the CDR3 is TGTGCCAGCAGTTTCTTAAGCCGTTACAATGAGCAGTTCTTC. Encoded protein: CASSFLSRYNEQFF.

This chain links TRBV6-5 with TRBJ2-5, with 9 bases lining up with TRBD1. V lost 5 bases to trimming and J lost 7 bases; unmatched junction nucleotides: 8. The CDR3 has 14 residues. Germline V gene lookup returns CDR1 MNHEY and CDR2 SVGAGI. The CDR3 reads CASSPGQGRGTQYF. For the CDR3, the DNA is TGTGCCAGCAGTCCGGGACAGGGACGTGGGACCCAGTACTTC.

This clonotype has a handful of counts. This sequence joins TRBV5-1 and TRBJ1-1; D not certain. The V gene lost 6 bases and the J gene lost 1 base, with 13 bases spanning the gap. Germline loops: CDR1 SGHRS, CDR2 YFSETQ. This CDR3 spans 14 amino acids. The CDR3 here is CASTEVAGNTEAFF. The CDR3 bases are TGCGCCAGCACCGAGGTAGCAGGGAACACTGAAGCTTTCTTT.

The chain recombines TRBV3-1 with TRBJ2-4; D possibly corresponds to TRBD1 (5 bases). Trimming took 4 bases from V and 13 from J, leaving 14 bases between them. This CDR3 region has 12 residues. Germline V gene data show CDR1 as LGHDT and CDR2 as YNNKEL (reference sequence). The DNA for the CDR3 is TGTGCCAGCAGCCCAGGACACCTTGAGCAGTACTTC. Protein product: CASSPGHLEQYF.

Remarks on this clonotype: Compared with germline, one end of the junction differs, possibly owing to a read error. In DNA, the CDR3 is TGCAGTGCTGCCGTACAGGGGTTGAAAACTGAAGCTTTCTTT. Its protein product is CSAAVQGLKTEAFF. The V gene is TRBV20-1, the J gene TRBJ1-1; 7 positions agree with TRBD1. CDR1 DFQATT and CDR2 SNEGSKA come from the germline V gene (reference sequence). This CDR3 comprises 14 residues.

This rearrangement joins TRBV6-5 to TRBJ1-1, with D possibly being TRBD1 (5 bases). Trimming cost V 7 bases and J 0 bases, with 9 bases left between them. CDR1 and CDR2 from the germline V gene are MNHEY and SVGAGI. This CDR3 has 13 amino acids. CDR3 loop: CASNRRVNTEAFF. The DNA for the CDR3 is TGTGCCAGCAACCGCAGGGTGAACACTGAAGCTTTCTTT.

This clonotype was picked up a small number of times. V is TRBV7-8 and J is TRBJ2-5, with D possibly being TRBD1 or TRBD2 (5 bases each). Per germline, CDR1 SGHVS and CDR2 FQNEAQ. Trimming took 6 bases from V and 1 from J, leaving 12 bases between them. The CDR3 totals 14 residues. The chain's CDR3 is CASRTPGPQETQYF. Written as DNA, the CDR3 is TGTGCCAGCAGAACTCCGGGACCCCAAGAGACCCAGTACTTC.

V and J are TRBV6-1 and TRBJ1-2; TRBD1 aligns across 7 bases. V lost 2 bases and J lost 4; bases outside the gene matches: 10. CDR1 MNHNS and CDR2 SASEGT come from the germline V gene. The length of the CDR3 is 16 residues. CDR3 in DNA: TGTGCCAGCAGTGAAATGGACTCGGGGACAGCCTATGGCTACACCTTC. Translating it yields CASSEMDSGTAYGYTF.

This clonotype came up a few times. This chain links TRBV7-9 with TRBJ2-7, with 11 bases identical to TRBD2. The CDR3 consists of 14 residues. With 3 bases clipped from V and 6 bases from J, the junction kept 4 bases outside the gene matches. Germline V gene data show CDR1 as SEHNR and CDR2 as FQNEAQ (reference sequence). CDR3 sequence: CASSFTSGSSEQYF. CDR3 bases: TGTGCCAGCAGCTTTACTAGCGGGAGTTCCGAGCAGTACTTC.

The chain has TRBV30 and TRBJ2-1; D call uncertain. The CDR3 consists of 13 residues. CDR1 is GTSNPN, CDR2 SVGIG, per germline (reference sequence). V lost 2 bases to trimming and J lost 6 bases, with 11 bases between them. The CDR3 sequence: CAWSLGPFNEQFF. The CDR3 DNA reads TGTGCCTGGAGTTTAGGGCCTTTCAATGAGCAGTTCTTC.

To note about this clonotype: Sequence at one end of the junction differs from germline and may be a read error. The CDR3 bases are TGTACCAGCAGTTTGACGGGGAGCTCCTACAATGAGCAGTACTTC. Its translation is CTSSLTGSSYNEQYF. The chain employs TRBV27 and TRBJ2-7; D is possibly TRBD2 (5 bases). Germline values: CDR1 MNHEY, CDR2 SMNVEV (reference sequence). The CDR3 contains 15 residues.

The CDR3 DNA sequence: TGTGCCAGCAGTGTGCGGCAGGGGCTCTATGGCTACACCTTC. Amino acids: CASSVRQGLYGYTF. This sequence joins TRBV2 and TRBJ1-2; TRBD1 might be the D (6 bases). The V and J ends lost 4 bases and 4 bases respectively, with 13 bases between them. Per germline, CDR1 SNHLY and CDR2 FYNNEI. The CDR3 totals 14 residues.

The chain links TRBV18 to TRBJ2-7; 7 bases are a match to TRBD1. Unmatched junction bases numbered 12, after V lost 6 bases and J lost 10 bases. Germline assignment: CDR1 KGHSH and CDR2 LQKENI. The CDR3 has 13 residues. The CDR3 DNA reads as TGTGCCAGCTCGCAGGGGGTTCAAGAGGCCCAGTACTTC. Protein product: CASSQGVQEAQYF.

The gene calls are TRBV4-3 and TRBJ1-4; 7 positions agree with TRBD1. This CDR3 spans 17 amino acids. The V and J ends lost 1 base and 2 bases, in that order; junction bases with no gene match: 7. From germline, CDR1 is LGHNA and CDR2 YSLEER. This chain's CDR3 is CASSQGGLGGTNEKLFF. CDR3 DNA: TGCGCCAGCAGCCAAGGGGGATTAGGGGGCACTAATGAAAAACTGTTTTTT.

The chain carries TRBV2 and TRBJ2-1; 10 positions match TRBD2. The DNA matches TRBJ2-7 better at its end, which makes the J call doubtful. CDR1 SNHLY and CDR2 FYNNEI come from the germline V gene. This CDR3 region has 14 residues. The CDR3 DNA is TGTGCCAGCACCGGACTAGCGGCCTACAATGAGCAGTACTTC. Translating gives CASTGLAAYNEQYF.

The table lists this clonotype with many counts. The rearrangement joins TRBV11-2 to TRBJ1-5; 12 positions match TRBD1. CDR1 and CDR2 (germline): SGHAT, FQNNGV. This CDR3 is built from 15 residues. Losses at the gene ends were 4 bases for V and 6 bases for J; bases not matched to a gene: 4. The CDR3 loop reads CASSSGTGGFQPQHF. For the CDR3, the DNA is TGTGCCAGCAGCTCCGGGACAGGGGGCTTTCAGCCCCAGCATTTT. The variable domain in full, completed from reference TRBV11-2 and TRBJ1-5, reads EAGVAQSPRYKIIEKRQSVAFWCNPISGHATLYWYQQILGQGPKLLIQFQNNGVVDDSQLPKDRFSAERLKGVDSTLKIQPAKLEDSAVYLCASSSGTGGFQPQHFGDGTRLSIL.

This clonotype was seen more than once but under ten times. The chain employs TRBV5-1 and TRBJ1-1; 7 bases match TRBD1. CDR1 SGHRS and CDR2 YFSETQ come from the germline V gene. The trim removed 0 bases at V and 5 bases at J, leaving 7 bases unmatched. There are 15 residues in the CDR3. CDR3 coding DNA: TGCGCCAGCAGCTTGGAAGCAGGGGGATATACTGAAGCTTTCTTT. Protein sequence: CASSLEAGGYTEAFF.

This clonotype has just a few counts. V gene TRBV20-1 combines with J gene TRBJ1-2; D call uncertain. Per the germline V gene, CDR1 is DFQATT and CDR2 is SNEGSKA (reference sequence). This CDR3 has 13 amino acids. Trimming pared 1 base from V and 5 bases from J, leaving 11 bases between. The DNA of the CDR3 is TGCAGTGCTAGAGGTCGGGAAGGGTATGGCTACACCTTC. Translation: CSARGREGYGYTF.

The chain recombines TRBV7-2 with TRBJ2-2; no firm D call. Germline V gene sequence: CDR1 SGHTA, CDR2 FQGNSA. This CDR3 is built from 13 residues. The V and J ends lost 4 bases and 6 bases respectively, with 9 bases between them. CDR3 DNA sequence: TGTGCCAGCAGCTCCTACCGGGCCGGGGAGCTGTTTTTT. Its translation is CASSSYRAGELFF.

Only a few counts were recorded for this clonotype. The chain uses TRBV20-1 and TRBJ1-2; D unresolved. The CDR3 runs to 14 residues. CDR1 is DFQATT and CDR2 is SNEGSKA in the germline V gene (reference sequence). V was pared by 1 base and J by 6 bases, with 15 bases between. CDR3 sequence: CSARGTTLLDGYTF. CDR3 sequence (DNA): TGCAGTGCTAGAGGGACCACACTGTTGGATGGCTACACCTTC.

V gene TRBV20-1 combines with J gene TRBJ1-4, with D possibly matching TRBD1 (5 bases). Trimming shortened V by 0 bases and J by 8 bases, and 16 bases separated the two germline ends. CDR1 DFQATT and CDR2 SNEGSKA come from the germline V gene (reference sequence). This CDR3 region has 15 residues. The CDR3 DNA sequence: TGCAGTGCTAGAGATGGGTCAGGGCGGAAGGAAAAACTGTTTTTT. Protein: CSARDGSGRKEKLFF.

Remarks on this clonotype: A much larger clone differs from this one at a single base, so this may be a read error. The chain links TRBV6-1 to TRBJ2-5; 8 bases line up with TRBD1. CDR3 length: 15 residues. The V gene end was trimmed by 1 base and the J gene end by 4 bases; junction bases not matched to a gene: 5. Germline-derived CDR1 and CDR2 are MNHNS and SASEGT. CDR3: CASSEETGGLETQYF. In DNA, the CDR3 is TGTGCCAGCAGTGAAGAAACAGGGGGGCTAGAGACCCAGTACTTC.

The V gene is TRBV6-5, the J gene TRBJ2-3; D is possibly TRBD2 (6 bases). Trimming took 10 bases from V and 3 from J, leaving 14 bases between them. This CDR3 spans 13 amino acids. Germline V gene data show CDR1 as MNHEY and CDR2 as SVGAGI. The DNA for the CDR3 is TGTGCCACCCAGCCGGGGGATACAGATACGCAGTATTTT. Amino acids: CATQPGDTDTQYF.

Comment on this clonotype: The junction does not match germline at one end; this may be a read error. This rearrangement joins TRBV25-1 to TRBJ2-7; D perhaps matches TRBD1 (6 bases). CDR1 and CDR2 from the germline V gene are MGHDK and SYGVNS. CDR3 length: 12 amino acids. The CDR3 bases are TGTGCCAGCAGTGAAGGACAGACCTTCTTCGACTTC. Protein product: CASSEGQTFFDF.

DNA of the CDR3: TGTGCCAGCAGCCCAAGGACTAGCGGGAGGGCCAATGAGCAGTTCTTC. Translated, it gives CASSPRTSGRANEQFF. The chain couples TRBV7-9 to TRBJ2-1; 15 nucleotides line up with TRBD2. This CDR3 spans 16 amino acids. V was clipped by 5 bases and J by 6 bases; unmatched bases: 5. Germline CDR1 reads SEHNR; CDR2 reads FQNEAQ (reference sequence).

This clonotype has just one count. The chain couples TRBV7-8 to TRBJ1-5; D possibly corresponds to TRBD1 (6 bases). CDR3 length equals 15 residues. The ends were cut back, 3 bases at V and 4 bases at J, with 13 bases in the middle. CDR1 and CDR2 (germline): SGHVS, FQNEAQ. This chain's CDR3 is CASSLLQGGNQPQHF. CDR3 nucleotide sequence: TGTGCCAGCAGCTTGCTACAGGGTGGGAATCAGCCCCAGCATTTT.

This clonotype has a single count. The chain uses TRBV20-1 and TRBJ2-5; perhaps TRBD2 as D (5 bases). Germline V gene data show CDR1 as DFQATT and CDR2 as SNEGSKA (reference sequence). The ends were cut back, 0 bases at V and 11 bases at J, with 25 bases in the middle. CDR3 size: 16 residues. DNA for the CDR3: TGCAGTGCTAGAGAGGAAGAGCGGATGTCCCCTGATGAGCAGTACTTC. Amino acids: CSAREEERMSPDEQYF.

This clonotype was detected only a few times. The V call is TRBV29-1, the J call TRBJ2-5; 7 bases match TRBD2. V was pared by 5 bases and J by 11 bases, with 17 bases of the junction left unmatched. Germline values: CDR1 SQVTM, CDR2 ANQGSEA. The CDR3 covers 14 residues. As DNA, the CDR3 is TGCAGCGTTCCAACCGGGACTATTCTCAATGAGCAGTACTTC. Translating it yields CSVPTGTILNEQYF.